The T cell receptor (beta chain) described here comes from a study of human T cells and chemical hapten exposure. Study-level background: Sensitization used 2% DPC on around 2 cm by around 2 cm upper inner arm skin. Patch testing placed 0.01% DPC on the upper back, with readings at 6 days.

Each CDR3 protein is one row after TCRdb ran MiXCR on the RACE reads. This sample has some 330,000 distinct CDR3 sequences, with 4.5% to 5.5% found just once. Study-wide points: Significantly greater numbers of large CDR3 similarity clusters came from expanded TCRs than from controls. PT1 expanded TCR numbers tracked positively with patch test score.

To note about this clonotype: Its matching antigen is unknown.

Time point meaning: pre-sensitization, week 0. Treatment: therapeutic diphenylcyclopropenone sensitization with weekly scalp DPC. The clonotype was recovered from a woman aged 18 to 35 with alopecia areata. Some clones in this sample may be carry-over from other donors' samples. Sequencing was performed on whole blood, taken in connection with sensitization to the hapten diphenylcyclopropenone (DPC).

Here the CDR3 reads CASSQGTAANYGYTF. Written as DNA, the CDR3 is TGTGCCAGCAGCCAAGGGACAGCAGCTAACTATGGCTACACCTTC. The V call is TRBV4-2, the J call TRBJ1-2, with D possibly TRBD1 on 6 matching bases. Trimming removed 1 base at V and 0 bases at J, with 9 bases between. The CDR3 length is 15 residues. Germline V gene sequence: CDR1 LGHNA, CDR2 YNFKEQ.